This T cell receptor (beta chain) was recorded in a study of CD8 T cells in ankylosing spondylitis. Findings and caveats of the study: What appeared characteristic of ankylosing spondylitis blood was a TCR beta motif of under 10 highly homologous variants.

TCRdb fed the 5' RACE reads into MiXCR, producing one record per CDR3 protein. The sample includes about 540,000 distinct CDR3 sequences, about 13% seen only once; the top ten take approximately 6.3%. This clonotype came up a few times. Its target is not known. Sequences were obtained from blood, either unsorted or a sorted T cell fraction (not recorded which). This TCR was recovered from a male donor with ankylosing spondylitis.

The DNA of the CDR3 is TGTGCCAGCAGCCCCGGACTAGCGGGATTAGTAGATACGCAGTATTTT. As protein: CASSPGLAGLVDTQYF. The chain has TRBV11-2 and TRBJ2-3, with TRBD2 identical over 12 bases. The germline CDR1 and CDR2 sequences are SGHAT and FQNNGV. The CDR3 runs to 16 residues. Trimming at V came to 5 bases and at J to 5 bases, leaving 8 bases not matched to a gene.